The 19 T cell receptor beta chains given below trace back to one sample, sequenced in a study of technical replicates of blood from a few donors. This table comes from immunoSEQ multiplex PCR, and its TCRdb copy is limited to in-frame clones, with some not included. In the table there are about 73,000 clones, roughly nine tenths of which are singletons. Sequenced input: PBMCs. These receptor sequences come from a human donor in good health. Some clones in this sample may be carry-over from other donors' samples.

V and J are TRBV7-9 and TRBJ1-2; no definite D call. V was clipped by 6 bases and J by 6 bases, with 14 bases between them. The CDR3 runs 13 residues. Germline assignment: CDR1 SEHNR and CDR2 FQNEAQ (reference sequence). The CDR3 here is CASSSPRGNGYTF. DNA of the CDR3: TGTGCCAGCAGTTCCCCTCGGGGTAATGGCTACACCTTC.

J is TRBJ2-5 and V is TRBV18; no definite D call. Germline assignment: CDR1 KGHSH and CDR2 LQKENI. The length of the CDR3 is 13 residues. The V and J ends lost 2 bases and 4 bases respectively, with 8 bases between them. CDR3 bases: TGTGCCAGCTCACCATCGTCCGGAGAGACCCAGTACTTC. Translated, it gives CASSPSSGETQYF.

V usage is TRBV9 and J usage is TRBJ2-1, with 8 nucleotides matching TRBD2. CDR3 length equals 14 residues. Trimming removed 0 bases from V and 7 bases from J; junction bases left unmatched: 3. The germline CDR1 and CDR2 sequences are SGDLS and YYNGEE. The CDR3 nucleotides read TGTGCCAGCAGCGTAGTCGGGGGGGCTAATGAGCAGTTCTTC. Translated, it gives CASSVVGGANEQFF.

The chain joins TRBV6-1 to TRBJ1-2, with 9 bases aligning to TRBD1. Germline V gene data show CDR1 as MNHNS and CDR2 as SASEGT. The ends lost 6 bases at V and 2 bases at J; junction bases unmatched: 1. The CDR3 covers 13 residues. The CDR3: CASRGQGNYGYTF. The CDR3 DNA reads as TGTGCCAGCAGAGGACAGGGGAACTATGGCTACACCTTC.

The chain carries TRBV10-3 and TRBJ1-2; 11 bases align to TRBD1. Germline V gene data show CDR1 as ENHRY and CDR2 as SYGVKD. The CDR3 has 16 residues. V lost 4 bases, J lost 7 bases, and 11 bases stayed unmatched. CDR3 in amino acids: CAISVSTGDRGSGYTF. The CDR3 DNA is TGTGCCATCAGTGTATCGACTGGGGACAGGGGGTCTGGCTACACCTTC.

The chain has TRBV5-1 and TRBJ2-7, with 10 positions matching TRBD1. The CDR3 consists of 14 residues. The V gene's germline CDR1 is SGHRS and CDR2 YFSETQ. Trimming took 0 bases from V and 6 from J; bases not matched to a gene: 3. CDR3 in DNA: TGCGCCAGCAGCTTGGGGACAGGGGGTGGCGAGCAGTACTTC. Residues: CASSLGTGGGEQYF.

The CDR3 sequence is CASKGQAYANYGYTF. In nucleotides, the CDR3 is TGTGCCAGCAAAGGACAGGCCTATGCTAACTATGGCTACACCTTC. The V call is TRBV6-5, the J call TRBJ1-2; TRBD1 agrees at 7 bases. Germline V lookup: CDR1 MNHEY, CDR2 SVGAGI. This CDR3 comprises 15 residues. J was trimmed by 0 bases and V by 7 bases; bases with no gene match: 8.

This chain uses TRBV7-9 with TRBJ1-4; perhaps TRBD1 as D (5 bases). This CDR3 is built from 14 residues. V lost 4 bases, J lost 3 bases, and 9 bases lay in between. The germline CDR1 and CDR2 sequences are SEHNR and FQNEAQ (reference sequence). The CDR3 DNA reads TGTGCCAGCAGCTCCCCGGGGGCTAATGAAAAACTGTTTTTT. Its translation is CASSSPGANEKLFF.

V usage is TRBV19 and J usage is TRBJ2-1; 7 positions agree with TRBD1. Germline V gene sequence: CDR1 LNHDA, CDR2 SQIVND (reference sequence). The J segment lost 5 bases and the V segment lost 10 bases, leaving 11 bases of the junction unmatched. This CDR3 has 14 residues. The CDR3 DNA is TGTGCCACCTCGGACAGGATGAGGGACAATGAGCAGTTCTTC. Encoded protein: CATSDRMRDNEQFF. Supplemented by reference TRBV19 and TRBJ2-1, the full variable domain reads DGGITQSPKYLFRKEGQNVTLSCEQNLNHDAMYWYRQDPGQGLRLIYYSQIVNDFQKGDIAEGYSVSREKKESFPLTVTSAQKNPTAFYLCATSDRMRDNEQFFGPGTRLTVL.

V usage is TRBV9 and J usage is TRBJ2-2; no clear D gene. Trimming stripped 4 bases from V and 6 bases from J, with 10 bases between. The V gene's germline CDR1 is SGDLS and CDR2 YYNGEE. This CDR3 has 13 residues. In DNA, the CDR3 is TGTGCCAGCAGCCCTACGGTCTCCGGGGAGCTGTTTTTT. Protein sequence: CASSPTVSGELFF.

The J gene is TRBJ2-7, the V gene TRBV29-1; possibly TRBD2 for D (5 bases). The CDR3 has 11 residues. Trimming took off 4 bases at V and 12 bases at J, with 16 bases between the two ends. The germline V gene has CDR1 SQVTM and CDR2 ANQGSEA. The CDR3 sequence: CSVVSDLTAYF. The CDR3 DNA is TGCAGCGTTGTTAGCGACCTGACGGCGTACTTC.

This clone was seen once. CDR3 sequence: CASSQRSSTDTQYF. The CDR3 nucleotides read TGTGCCAGCAGCCAGCGGTCGAGCACAGATACGCAGTATTTT. The chain is built from TRBV7-2 and TRBJ2-3; maybe TRBD2 (5 bases). The CDR3 is 14 residues long. V lost 5 bases to trimming and J lost 0 bases, with 9 bases between them. Germline assignment: CDR1 SGHTA and CDR2 FQGNSA.

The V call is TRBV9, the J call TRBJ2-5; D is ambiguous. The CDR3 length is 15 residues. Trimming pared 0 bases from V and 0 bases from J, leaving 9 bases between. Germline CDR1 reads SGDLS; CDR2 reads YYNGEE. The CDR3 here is CASSVEYGYQETQYF. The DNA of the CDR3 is TGTGCCAGCAGCGTAGAATACGGGTACCAAGAGACCCAGTACTTC.

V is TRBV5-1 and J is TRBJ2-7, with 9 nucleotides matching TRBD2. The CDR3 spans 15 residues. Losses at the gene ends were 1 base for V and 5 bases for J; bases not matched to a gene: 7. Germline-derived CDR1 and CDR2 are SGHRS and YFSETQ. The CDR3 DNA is TGCGCCAGCAGCTTGTTTAGCGGGGGTATGGACGAGCAGTACTTC. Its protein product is CASSLFSGGMDEQYF.

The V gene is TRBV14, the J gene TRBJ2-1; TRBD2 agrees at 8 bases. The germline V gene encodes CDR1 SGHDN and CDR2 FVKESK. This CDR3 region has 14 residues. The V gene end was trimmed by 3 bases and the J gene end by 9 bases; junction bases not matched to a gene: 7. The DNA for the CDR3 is TGTGCCAGCAGCCAGGAGCGGGGGAGGCTTGAGCAGTTCTTC. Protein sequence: CASSQERGRLEQFF.

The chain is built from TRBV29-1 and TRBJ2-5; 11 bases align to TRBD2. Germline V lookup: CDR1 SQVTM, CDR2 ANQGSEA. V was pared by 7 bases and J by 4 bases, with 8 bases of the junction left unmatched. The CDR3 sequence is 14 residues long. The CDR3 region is CSAGTSGRRETQYF. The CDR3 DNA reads TGCAGCGCAGGAACTAGCGGGAGAAGAGAGACCCAGTACTTC.

CDR3 sequence reads: CASSQGGEAFF. CDR3 nucleotide sequence: TGTGCCAGCAGCCAGGGGGGTGAGGCTTTCTTT. This rearrangement joins TRBV7-9 to TRBJ1-1; 7 bases map to TRBD1. The germline CDR1 and CDR2 sequences are SEHNR and FQNEAQ (reference sequence). J gave up 11 bases and V 5 bases, and 5 bases lay outside the gene matches. CDR3 length: 11 residues.

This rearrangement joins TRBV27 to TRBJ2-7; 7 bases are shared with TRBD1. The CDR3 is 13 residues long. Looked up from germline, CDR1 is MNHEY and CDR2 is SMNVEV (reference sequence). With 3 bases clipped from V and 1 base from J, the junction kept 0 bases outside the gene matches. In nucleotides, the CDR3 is TGTGCCAGCAGTTTGGGACAGTCCTACGAGCAGTACTTC. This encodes CASSLGQSYEQYF.

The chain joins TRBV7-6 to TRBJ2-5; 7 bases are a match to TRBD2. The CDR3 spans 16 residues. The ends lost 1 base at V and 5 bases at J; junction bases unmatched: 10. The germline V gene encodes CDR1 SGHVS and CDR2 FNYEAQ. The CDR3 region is CASSLGAGLGGETQYF. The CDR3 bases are TGTGCCAGCAGCTTAGGGGCAGGACTAGGCGGGGAGACCCAGTACTTC.